The entry that follows covers one TCR beta chain sequence. The antigen is not known. This specimen belongs to a study of Ad26.COV2.S vaccination and SARS-CoV-2 variants. Findings of the study overall: Responses of spike-specific T cells (both CD8+ and CD4+) reportedly showed substantial breadth after vaccination.

The repertoire was sequenced with immunoSEQ multiplex PCR; TCRdb's copy has only in-frame clones and lacks some. The table shows roughly 460,000 clones, with about nine tenths occurring only once. Per the germline V gene, CDR1 is SGHAT and CDR2 is FQNNGV. This CDR3 is built from 15 residues. V lost 2 bases to trimming and J lost 5 bases, with 15 bases between them. Treatment indicated: around 19 received Ad26.COV2.S at low or high dose, single or two shots; 5 received placebo; per-sample allocation not given. The samples were gathered on day 63 after the first injection of vaccine or placebo. SARS-CoV-2 spike from the Wuhan strain was encoded by the vaccine, an Ad26 vector.

This clonotype was obtained from a person between 18 and 65 years old who received the Ad26.COV2.S COVID-19 vaccine or a placebo. The V call is TRBV11-2, the J call TRBJ1-1; D unclear. The material was peripheral blood, obtained in a trial of Ad26.COV2.S vaccine versus placebo. The CDR3 loop is CASSLRSLGGTEAFF. The CDR3 region has the DNA TGTGCCAGCAGCTTAAGGTCTCTGGGTGGAACTGAAGCTTTCTTT.